This T cell receptor beta chain stems from a study of shared clonotypes between healthy human individuals (dated by TCRdb to between 2020 and 2021). A note on the overall study: A couple of women and a few men aged 18 to 49 years were included in the cohort. For each donor, three plates each were used for CD4 naive and CD4 memory, two plates were used for CD8 naive, and one plate was used for CD8 memory. Different laboratories and diverse techniques were used to prepare libraries and sequence TCR repertoires, to increase sequencing depth and limit assay-specific biases. To estimate repertoire size and how much clonotypes are shared between individuals, the study performed deep sequencing of blood TCR repertoires from a few healthy adults. Each donor's leukapheresis produced roughly between roughly 0.94 and 9.5 billion PBMCs. Results and caveats for the whole study, not just this receptor: Larger estimated clonotype richness was generally found for naive subsets than for memory subsets. Based on pairwise subsampling, the degree of clonotype sharing among donors was expected to be affected by sequencing depth. Even with the large sequencing depth, rarefaction of the sorted-subset datasets indicated that sequencing was incomplete. Because the study included a small number of donors, the genetic and exposure-history diversity represented was limited. Sampling was limited to blood, and TCR repertoires in tissue likely differ from TCR repertoires in blood. Sharing across several donors was observed for approximately 4.6% of naive CD4, under 4% of naive CD8, about 2.5% of memory CD4, and less than 0.45% of memory CD8 clonotypes. Clonotypes shared by all four sorted-subset donors showed higher generation probabilities than non-shared clonotypes.

Using the deep immunoSEQ assay, multiplex PCR amplified TCR CDR3 regions from genomic DNA. Extracted genomic DNA from each cell subset was spread evenly across all wells of several immunoSEQ 96-well plates, with each plate serving as a replicate. Each replicate PCR for sorted subsets received approximately 200 ng genomic DNA, equal to about 30,000 T cell genomes. Purified libraries were quantified with a Qubit 3.0 fluorometer, sized on a Bioanalyzer 2100, and re-quantified with the KAPA Library Quantification kit. Each immunoSEQ 96-well plate was sequenced on its own single-read 150-cycle Illumina NextSeq 550 flow cell. Regarding the original processing steps: Because the immunoSEQ output held only junctional sequences and lacked quality scores, the filtering could not match the filtering applied to full-length reads. To assign V/J genes and CDR3, sequences were annotated using PyIR, a Python wrapper for IgBLAST v1.9, with IMGT germline references. Reads were removed for weak V/J assignments (E-value above 1e-6), missing CDR3, stop codons, out-of-frame junctions, or ambiguous translated residues. V3J clonotypes were defined as sequences sharing an identical inferred V gene, J gene, and CDR3 amino acid sequence. Percentage overlap between repertoires was calculated by dividing the number of shared unique clonotypes by the size of the smaller repertoire. Three approaches were used to assess repertoire richness: RTK rarefaction, the Chao1 estimator, and Recon v2.1 estimates of unobserved clonotypes. For all TCRbeta clonotypes obtained by the gDNA method from four donors, generation probabilities were computed with OLGA. This is the immuneACCESS table as TCRdb keeps it, with only in-frame sequences that have V and J called. A part of the clones is gone; compared with another copy, unresolved V genes explain less than half, and the rest is unexplained. V, J and clone size reflect that table, while D and trimming were determined from the DNA. The sample table contains about 2,500,000 clones; only one count was recorded for 85% to 95% of them. Of the sample, about 0.13% falls within the top ten clones.

As encoded in the germline V gene, CDR1 is SGHRS while CDR2 is YFSETQ. The CDR3 covers 16 residues, taking in both the cysteine and the phenylalanine. Of the read, only the CDR3 DNA is kept; its 48 bases are in frame from base 1. At the junction V is shortened by 3 bases and J by 2 bases; bases outside the gene matches: 2. The donors were healthy, HIV-negative adults with no recently reported acute infections or vaccinations. Every donor was a Caucasian adult living in Nashville, Tennessee, USA. Magnetic negative selection was used to enrich CD4+ T cells, after which naive cells were positively selected on CD45RA and the negative fraction became the memory subset. After blood collection by leukapheresis, PBMCs were isolated using Ficoll-Histopaque density gradient centrifugation and then cryopreserved in the vapor phase of liquid nitrogen. Analytical flow cytometry was used to check the purity and quantity of each magnetically sorted T cell population. Genomic DNA was isolated from every sorted fraction and measured by UV absorbance on a Nanodrop 2000c.

This clone was recorded only once. Its antigen remains undetermined. One base away there is no much larger clone; base qualities are not given. Additional DNA sequences in this sample encode the identical CDR3. The chain links TRBV5-1 with TRBJ2-6, with TRBD1 matching 10 junction bases. The sample comprised naive CD4+ T cells sorted from blood. According to the study, the label for this sample's cell subset or site signals: CD45RA+ positively selected. The receptor's source is a man between 18 and 29 years old in good health. The nucleotide sequence reads TGCGCCAGCAGCTCGGACAGGGGGGCTGGGGCCAACGTCCTGACTTTC. This sequence encodes CASSSDRGAGANVLTF.